The sequence of this T cell receptor (beta chain) was determined in a study of blood T cell repertoires in COVID-19. Study-wide background: COVID-19 samples, acute and convalescent, were from the United States, Italy and Spain. Sample material is recorded as cDNA or gDNA derived from T cells, B-cell-depleted T cells, or PBMCs.

The sample holds one count of this clone. Study processing details: Estimates of nucleated cell counts were drawn from the amplification of reference gene primers. The method was immunoSEQ multiplex PCR; TCRdb's version includes in-frame clones alone and lacks a portion of them. From that table come the V and J calls and clone size; the DNA was used to work out D and trimming. The sample consists of 150,000 to 200,000 clones, 75% to 80% of them appearing once. The receptor was derived from a woman of 80 years or more with acute or convalescent COVID-19. Sequenced: peripheral blood.

The CDR3 protein is CASSQSIALPANYGYTF. In DNA, the CDR3 is TGCGCCAGCAGCCAAAGTATCGCCCTCCCAGCTAACTATGGCTACACCTTC. The chain combines TRBV4-1 with TRBJ1-2; D is ambiguous. The CDR3 spans 17 residues. CDR1 and CDR2 (germline): MGHRA, YSYEKL. With 2 bases removed from V and 0 bases from J, the gap between germline ends came to 16 bases.